This entry lists 27 T cell receptor beta chains sequenced from one sample in a study of long-term antiretroviral therapy in people with HIV. Running of the v3.0 immunoSEQ assay took place at survey level. Sequencing used immunoSEQ multiplex PCR; TCRdb keeps in-frame clones, though not all of them. The repertoire includes about 27,000 clones, around four fifths of them detected once, and roughly a tenth sits in the top ten. This specimen was unsorted PBMCs, taken 0.8 years before starting antiretroviral therapy. The receptors here all came from a man younger than 35 with HIV.

There are a few counts of this clone. This chain uses TRBV7-3 with TRBJ1-3; D is unclear. The CDR3 is made up of 15 amino acids. The germline gives CDR1 SGHTA, CDR2 FQGTGA. V gave up 2 bases and J gave up 3 bases, with 11 bases separating them. In DNA, the CDR3 is TGTGCCAGCAGCTTAGGCACGCCCGGTGGAAACACCATATATTTT. Translated: CASSLGTPGGNTIYF.

The V and J genes are TRBV6-4 and TRBJ2-2; the match to TRBD2 covers 10 bases. The CDR3 covers 15 residues. Per germline, CDR1 MRHNA and CDR2 SNTAGT. Trimming took 5 bases from V and 3 from J; bases not matched to a gene: 3. CDR3 sequence reads: CASSPSGGDTGELFF. DNA for the CDR3: TGTGCCAGCAGTCCTAGCGGGGGAGACACCGGGGAGCTGTTTTTT.

This clone has only one observation. The CDR3: CASSFDQETQYF. The CDR3 nucleotides are TGTGCCAGCAGTTTTGACCAAGAGACCCAGTACTTC. The chain couples TRBV28 to TRBJ2-5; D gene uncertain. With 3 bases removed from V and 0 bases from J, the gap between germline ends came to 2 bases. Germline-derived CDR1 and CDR2 are MDHEN and SYDVKM. This CDR3 is 12 amino acids long.

The gene calls are TRBV27 and TRBJ2-1, with a tentative D call TRBD2 (6 bases). CDR3 length equals 15 residues. V gave up 3 bases and J gave up 1 base, with 10 bases separating them. CDR1 and CDR2 from the germline V gene are MNHEY and SMNVEV (reference sequence). The CDR3 loop is CASSFGSGSYNEQFF. The CDR3 DNA is TGTGCCAGCAGTTTCGGTAGCGGATCCTACAATGAGCAGTTCTTC.

This chain links TRBV28 with TRBJ2-7; D gene unclear. This CDR3 is built from 12 residues. The germline V and J ends were trimmed by 4 bases and 7 bases, with 11 bases remaining between them. The germline V gene encodes CDR1 MDHEN and CDR2 SYDVKM. The CDR3 loop is CASSSNLQEQYF. The CDR3 region has the DNA TGTGCCAGCAGTTCCAATCTCCAGGAGCAGTACTTC.

This chain joins TRBV7-8 and TRBJ1-4; no definite D call. Germline loops: CDR1 SGHVS, CDR2 FQNEAQ. V dropped 2 bases and J dropped 4 bases, with 14 bases sitting between them. This CDR3 is built from 16 residues. CDR3 nucleotides: TGTGCCAGCAGCTTACATCGTGTCAGCTTTAATGAAAAACTGTTTTTT. Translated: CASSLHRVSFNEKLFF.

The CDR3 here is CASSPLYNEQFF. CDR3 coding DNA: TGTGCCAGCAGCCCCCTCTACAATGAGCAGTTCTTC. This chain connects TRBV7-9 to TRBJ2-1; D is unclear. Trimming cost V 5 bases and J 3 bases, with 5 bases left between them. Germline V gene sequence: CDR1 SEHNR, CDR2 FQNEAQ (reference sequence). This CDR3 contains 12 residues.

This chain uses TRBV30 with TRBJ1-1, with D possibly being TRBD1 (5 bases). This CDR3 has 13 amino acids. CDR1 and CDR2 from the germline V gene are GTSNPN and SVGIG (reference sequence). V was trimmed by 4 bases and J by 3 bases, leaving 12 bases between them. The CDR3 loop is CAWTGRLDTEAFF. The CDR3 DNA sequence: TGTGCCTGGACAGGGAGGCTAGACACTGAAGCTTTCTTT.

The rearrangement links TRBV5-6 to TRBJ2-7; weak D call: TRBD2 (6 bases). CDR1 is SGHDT, CDR2 YYEEEE, per germline. V gave up 2 bases and J gave up 0 bases, with 6 bases separating them. CDR3 length equals 13 residues. The CDR3: CASSFGSSYEQYF. The CDR3 DNA is TGTGCCAGCAGCTTCGGGAGCTCCTACGAGCAGTACTTC.

This clone was recorded a few times. V and J are TRBV7-6 and TRBJ2-7; 8 nucleotides agree with TRBD2. Germline V gene sequence: CDR1 SGHVS, CDR2 FNYEAQ. This CDR3 is 16 amino acids long. The V and J ends lost 1 base and 9 bases, in that order; junction bases with no gene match: 14. CDR3 amino acids: CASSLDWGGGQSVQYF. CDR3 in DNA: TGTGCCAGCAGCTTAGACTGGGGCGGGGGGCAGTCGGTGCAGTACTTC. The full variable domain, completed using reference TRBV7-6 and TRBJ2-7, is GAGVSQSPRYKVTKRGQDVALRCDPISGHVSLYWYRQALGQGPEFLTYFNYEAQQDKSGLPNDRFSAERPEGSISTLTIQRTEQRDSAMYRCASSLDWGGGQSVQYFGPGTRLTVT.

A few counts support this clone. The V and J genes are TRBV5-6 and TRBJ1-3; D call uncertain. Trimming left V 4 bases short and J 9 bases short, with 14 bases between. The CDR3 has 13 amino acids. The V gene's germline CDR1 is SGHDT and CDR2 YYEEEE. The CDR3 nucleotides read TGTGCCAGCAGCCCTGGGAGTAGGAGCACCATATATTTT. Its translation is CASSPGSRSTIYF.

CDR3 nucleotide sequence: TGTGCCAGTAGCGACAGCGGGGTACTCTACAATGAGCAGTTCTTC. Translation: CASSDSGVLYNEQFF. The chain employs TRBV19 and TRBJ2-1, with 7 bases matching TRBD2. J lost 3 bases, V lost 6 bases, and 8 bases had no gene match. The CDR3 is 15 amino acids. Germline CDR1 LNHDA, CDR2 SQIVND (reference sequence).

The V gene is TRBV7-3, the J gene TRBJ2-2; D gene ambiguous. V dropped 2 bases and J dropped 4 bases, with 5 bases sitting between them. The CDR3 runs to 13 residues. Germline V gene sequence: CDR1 SGHTA, CDR2 FQGTGA. The CDR3, as DNA: TGTGCCAGCAGCTTACTGGCCACCGGGGAGCTGTTTTTT. Its translation is CASSLLATGELFF.

The gene calls are TRBV7-9 and TRBJ1-2; TRBD1 aligns across 8 bases. Trimming cost V 1 base and J 5 bases; bases outside gene matches: 6. This CDR3 is built from 15 residues. Germline values: CDR1 SEHNR, CDR2 FQNEAQ (reference sequence). The CDR3, as DNA: TGTGCCAGCAGCTTAGGACAGGGGCAGGGGTATGGCTACACCTTC. Translated, it gives CASSLGQGQGYGYTF.

This clone showed up just a few times. V usage is TRBV6-5 and J usage is TRBJ1-6; tentatively, D is TRBD1 (6 bases). Germline V gene data show CDR1 as MNHEY and CDR2 as SVGAGI. The CDR3 has 13 amino acids. Trimming shortened V by 6 bases and J by 17 bases, and 20 bases separated the two germline ends. The DNA of the CDR3 is TGTGCCAGCAGCCAGAACTCGGACAGTCTAGTCCACTTT. It codes for CASSQNSDSLVHF.

This clone was seen more than once but under ten times. This chain connects TRBV7-3 to TRBJ1-3; no firm D call. Between the trimmed V and J ends, which lost 5 bases and 8 bases, there was a span of 19 bases. Germline V CDR1 and CDR2: SGHTA, FQGTGA. This CDR3 is built from 15 residues. CDR3: CASSPMGLPGDTIYF. The DNA for the CDR3 is TGTGCCAGCAGCCCCATGGGGTTACCGGGTGACACCATATATTTT.

V and J are TRBV18 and TRBJ2-1; no firm D call. CDR3 size: 12 residues. V shed 4 bases and J shed 4 bases, with 5 bases lying between them. CDR1 and CDR2 (germline): KGHSH, LQKENI. CDR3 DNA: TGTGCCAGCTCACGCCTTTACAATGAGCAGTTCTTC. This codes for CASSRLYNEQFF.

Concerning this clone itself: At the DNA level, this CDR3 is encoded by other sequences in the same sample as well. V usage is TRBV5-6 and J usage is TRBJ2-6; no clear D gene. The length of the CDR3 is 15 residues. Germline V gene data show CDR1 as SGHDT and CDR2 as YYEEEE. Trimming took 0 bases from V and 0 from J, leaving 4 bases between them. CDR3 in amino acids: CASSLGNSGANVLTF. The CDR3 nucleotides read TGTGCCAGCAGCTTGGGCAACTCTGGGGCCAACGTCCTGACTTTC. Variable domain in full (rest from reference TRBV5-6 and TRBJ2-6): DAGVTQSPTHLIKTRGQQVTLRCSPKSGHDTVSWYQQALGQGPQFIFQYYEEEERQRGNFPDRFSGHQFPNYSSELNVNALLLGDSALYLCASSLGNSGANVLTFGAGSRLTVL.

The chain uses TRBV28 and TRBJ2-7; 12 nucleotides line up with TRBD1. The V gene's germline CDR1 is MDHEN and CDR2 SYDVKM. The junction had 7 bases not matched to a gene; V was cut back by 2 bases and J by 5 bases. The CDR3 is made up of 16 amino acids. In nucleotides, the CDR3 is TGTGCCAGCAGTTTACCCGGGACAGGGGGCCTCCACGAGCAGTACTTC. Protein product: CASSLPGTGGLHEQYF.

This clone was seen a single time. The chain combines TRBV5-4 with TRBJ2-7, with D perhaps matching TRBD2 (6 bases). The germline V gene encodes CDR1 SGHNT and CDR2 YYREEE (reference sequence). Trimming cost V 2 bases and J 6 bases, with 9 bases left between them. The length of the CDR3 is 12 residues. This CDR3 reads CASSFGGSEQYF. DNA for the CDR3: TGTGCCAGCAGCTTCGGGGGTAGCGAGCAGTACTTC.

V and J are TRBV5-8 and TRBJ2-3; D might be TRBD2 (6 bases). Germline lookup yields CDR1 SGHTS and CDR2 YDEGEE. Trimming took 0 bases from V and 0 from J, leaving 8 bases between them. The CDR3 consists of 15 residues. CDR3: CASSLAGTSTDTQYF. CDR3 in DNA: TGTGCCAGCAGCTTGGCGGGGACTAGCACAGATACGCAGTATTTT.

The V gene is TRBV19, the J gene TRBJ2-6; tentative D call: TRBD2 (7 bases). The germline V gene has CDR1 LNHDA and CDR2 SQIVND (reference sequence). The CDR3 has 16 amino acids. Trimming removed 8 bases at V and 1 base at J, with 15 bases between. The DNA for the CDR3 is TGTGCCAGTGGGAGGGGGGACGGATCTGGGGCCAACGTCCTGACTTTC. It encodes CASGRGDGSGANVLTF.

This clone was recorded only once. The rearrangement links TRBV7-3 to TRBJ1-1; D unclear. Germline assignment: CDR1 SGHTA and CDR2 FQGTGA. Trimming shortened V by 2 bases and J by 6 bases, and 10 bases separated the two germline ends. The CDR3 has 13 amino acids. This CDR3 is CASSLESESEAFF. Here the CDR3 DNA reads TGTGCCAGCAGCTTAGAGTCAGAGTCTGAAGCTTTCTTT.

The rearrangement uses TRBV15 and TRBJ2-1; 10 bases fit TRBD2. Germline CDR1 reads LNHNV; CDR2 reads YYDKDF (reference sequence). The ends lost 4 bases at V and 3 bases at J; junction bases unmatched: 9. The CDR3 extends over 17 amino acids. This CDR3 reads CATSTPGSGRYYNEQFF. The CDR3 DNA follows: TGTGCCACCAGCACCCCAGGTAGCGGGAGGTACTACAATGAGCAGTTCTTC.

This clone was detected only a few times. J is TRBJ1-3 and V is TRBV5-1; D is perhaps TRBD1 (6 bases). This CDR3 has 15 residues. V was cut by 0 bases and J by 4 bases, with 11 bases left in between. Germline V CDR1 and CDR2: SGHRS, YFSETQ. The CDR3 bases are TGCGCCAGCAGCTTGGGGCAGGGGACCGGAAACACCATATATTTT. It specifies CASSLGQGTGNTIYF.

V is TRBV12-5 and J is TRBJ1-3; D uncertain. V was cut by 2 bases and J by 4 bases, with 6 bases left in between. Germline V lookup: CDR1 LGHNT, CDR2 FRNRAP. This CDR3 is 13 amino acids long. In nucleotides, the CDR3 is TGTGCTAGTGGTTTGACAGAGGGAAACACCATATATTTT. Translating it yields CASGLTEGNTIYF. Based on the CDR3 plus reference TRBV12-5 and TRBJ1-3, the full variable domain is DARVTQTPRHKVTEMGQEVTMRCQPILGHNTVFWYRQTMMQGLELLAYFRNRAPLDDSGMPKDRFSAEMPDATLATLKIQPSEPRDSAVYFCASGLTEGNTIYFGEGSWLTVV.

This chain uses TRBV5-1 with TRBJ2-5; 11 positions match TRBD2. CDR1 and CDR2 (germline): SGHRS, YFSETQ. J gave up 4 bases and V 1 base, and 3 bases lay outside the gene matches. This CDR3 is built from 15 residues. In nucleotides, the CDR3 is TGCGCCAGCAGCTTGCAAACTAGCGGGGGAGAGACCCAGTACTTC. Residues: CASSLQTSGGETQYF.